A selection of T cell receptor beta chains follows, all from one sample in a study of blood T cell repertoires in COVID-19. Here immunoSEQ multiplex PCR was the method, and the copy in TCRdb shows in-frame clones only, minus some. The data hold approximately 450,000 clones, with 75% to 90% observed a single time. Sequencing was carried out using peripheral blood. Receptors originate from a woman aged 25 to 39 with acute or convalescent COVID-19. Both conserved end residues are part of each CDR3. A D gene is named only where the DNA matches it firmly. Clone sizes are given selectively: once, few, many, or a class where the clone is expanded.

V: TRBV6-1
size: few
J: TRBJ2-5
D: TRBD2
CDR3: CASSEGTRETQYF
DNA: TGTGCCAGCAGTGAGGGGACTAGAGAGACCCAGTACTTC

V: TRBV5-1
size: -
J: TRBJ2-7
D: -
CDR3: CASSVGIGTYEQYF
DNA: TGCGCCAGCAGCGTGGGGATCGGGACCTACGAGCAGTACTTC

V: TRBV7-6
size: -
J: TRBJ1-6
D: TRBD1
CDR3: CASSPGRQGYSPLHF
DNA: TGTGCCAGCAGCCCTGGCCGACAGGGGTATTCACCCCTCCACTTT

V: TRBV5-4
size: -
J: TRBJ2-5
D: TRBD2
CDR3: CASSETSGFQETQYF
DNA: TGTGCCAGCAGCGAGACTAGCGGCTTCCAAGAGACCCAGTACTTC

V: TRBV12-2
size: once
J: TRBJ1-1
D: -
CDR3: CASRSQGLDTEAFF
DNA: TGTGCAAGTCGTTCACAGGGGTTGGACACTGAAGCTTTCTTT

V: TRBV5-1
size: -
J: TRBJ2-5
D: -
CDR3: CASSLDPVGTNGKTQYF
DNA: TGCGCCAGCAGCTTGGATCCAGTCGGTACCAACGGGAAGACCCAGTACTTC

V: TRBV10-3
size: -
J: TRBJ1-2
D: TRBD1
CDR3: CAISETTGGNYGYTF
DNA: TGTGCCATCAGTGAGACGACAGGGGGTAACTATGGCTACACCTTC

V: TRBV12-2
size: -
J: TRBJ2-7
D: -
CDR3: CASRPQRAASYEQYF
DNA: TGTGCAAGTCGCCCCCAGCGGGCCGCCTCCTACGAGCAGTACTTC

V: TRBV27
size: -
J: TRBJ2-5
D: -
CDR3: CASSSTGGSGETQYF
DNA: TGTGCCAGCAGTTCGACTGGGGGGTCCGGGGAGACCCAGTACTTC

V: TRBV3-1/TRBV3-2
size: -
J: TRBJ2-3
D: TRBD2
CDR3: CASSQQAGKDTQYF
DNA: TGTGCCAGCAGCCAGCAAGCGGGGAAAGATACGCAGTATTTT

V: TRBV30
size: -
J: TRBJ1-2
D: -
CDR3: CAWSPRVVTGKDGYTF
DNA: TGTGCCTGGAGTCCACGTGTGGTTACAGGAAAGGATGGCTACACCTTC

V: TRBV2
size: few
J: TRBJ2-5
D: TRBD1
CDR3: CASSGQGVPQETQYF
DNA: TGTGCCAGCAGCGGACAGGGTGTACCCCAAGAGACCCAGTACTTC

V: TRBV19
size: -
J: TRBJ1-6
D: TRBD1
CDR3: CASSILDRDNSPLHF
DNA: TGTGCCAGTAGTATCTTGGACAGGGACAATTCACCCCTCCACTTT

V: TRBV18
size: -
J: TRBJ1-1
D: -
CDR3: CASSPRMAGQNTEAFF
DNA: TGTGCCAGCTCACCACGAATGGCGGGGCAGAACACTGAAGCTTTCTTT

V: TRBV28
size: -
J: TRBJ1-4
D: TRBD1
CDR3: CASSFRQGLTKKLFF
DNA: TGTGCCAGCAGTTTCCGACAGGGCTTGACGAAAAAACTGTTTTTT

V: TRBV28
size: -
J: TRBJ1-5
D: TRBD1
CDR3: CASSPTQGFRNQPQHF
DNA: TGTGCCAGCAGTCCAACACAGGGGTTTCGTAATCAGCCCCAGCATTTT

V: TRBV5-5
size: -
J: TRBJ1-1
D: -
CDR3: CASSLGPPFRDTEAFF
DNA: TGTGCCAGCAGCTTGGGGCCTCCCTTCAGGGACACTGAAGCTTTCTTT

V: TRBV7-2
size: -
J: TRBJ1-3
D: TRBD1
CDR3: CASSLQGTGNTIYF
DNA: TGTGCCAGCAGTCTACAGGGGACTGGAAACACCATATATTTT

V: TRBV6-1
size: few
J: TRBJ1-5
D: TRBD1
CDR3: CASSARGAWPYSNQPQHF
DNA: TGTGCCAGCAGTGCCAGGGGGGCATGGCCCTACAGCAATCAGCCCCAGCATTTT

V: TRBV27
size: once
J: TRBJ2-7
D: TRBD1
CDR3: CASSSPGQSYEQYF
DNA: TGTGCCAGCAGTTCTCCGGGACAGTCCTACGAGCAGTACTTC

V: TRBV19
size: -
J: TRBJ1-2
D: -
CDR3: CATARGGNYGYTF
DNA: TGTGCCACCGCCAGAGGGGGTAACTATGGCTACACCTTC

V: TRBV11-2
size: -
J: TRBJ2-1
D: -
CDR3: CASSWQHEGIEQFF
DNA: TGTGCCAGCAGCTGGCAACACGAGGGTATTGAGCAGTTCTTC

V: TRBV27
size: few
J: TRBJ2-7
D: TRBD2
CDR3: CASSILPGTRPYEQYF
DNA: TGTGCCAGCAGTATACTGCCCGGGACTAGACCGTACGAGCAGTACTTC

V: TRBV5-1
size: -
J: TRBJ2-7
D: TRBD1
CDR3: CASSPGQVRREQYF
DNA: TGCGCCAGCAGCCCCGGACAGGTTCGGCGCGAGCAGTACTTC